The rows below give T cell receptor beta chains drawn from one sample of a study of T-cell reconstitution after alpha-beta-depleted transplantation in children. TCRdb re-called the PCR reads through MiXCR, storing one row per CDR3 protein. The table shows 350,000 to 500,000 distinct CDR3 sequences, with around two fifths occurring only once. Sequencing was performed on PBMCs, taken before TCRalphabeta/CD19-depleted stem cell transplant. Receptor source: a girl aged 2 to 10 with aplastic anemia, due to receive a stem cell transplant. The CDR3 runs from the conserved cysteine through the conserved F or W. D genes are given only for firm matches. A clone size is listed for some rows: how often the clone was seen (once, few, many), or a class if it is expanded.

clone_size	d_call	j_call	v_call	cdr3_nt	cdr3_aa
few	-	TRBJ1-6	TRBV4-1	TGCGCCAGCATCCAGGGTCAGGGGTACTATAATTCACCCCTCCACTTT	CASIQGQGYYNSPLHF
-	-	TRBJ2-2	TRBV15	TGTGCCACCAGCAGAGAAGGTCGGACAGCGAGCACCGGGGAGCTGTTTTTT	CATSREGRTASTGELFF
-	-	TRBJ2-1	TRBV6-5	TGTGCCAGCAGTTACGGGGGGTCCTACAATGAGCAGTTCTTC	CASSYGGSYNEQFF
many	TRBD2	TRBJ2-5	TRBV20-1	TGCAGTGCTACCGGGACTAGCAAAGAGACCCAGTACTTC	CSATGTSKETQYF
-	-	TRBJ2-2	TRBV2	TGTGCCTTCAGGCTCCCCCAGAACACCGGGGAGCTGTTTTTT	CAFRLPQNTGELFF
few	TRBD2	TRBJ2-7	TRBV7-9	TGTGCCAGCAGTTTAGCGGGAGGGTTAAGCGAGCAGTACTTC	CASSLAGGLSEQYF
-	-	TRBJ2-6	TRBV7-3	TGTGCCAGCAGCTTAATAGCGGTAGGGTCAGCTGGGGCCAACGTCCTGACTTTC	CASSLIAVGSAGANVLTF
few	-	TRBJ1-1	TRBV28	TGTGCCAGCAGTTTCGTCGCTGAAGCTTTCTTT	CASSFVAEAFF
-	-	TRBJ1-1	TRBV7-9	TGTGCCAGCAGCTTAATTGAAGGGGCTGAAGCTTTCTTT	CASSLIEGAEAFF
-	-	TRBJ1-5	TRBV12-3/TRBV12-4	TGTGCCAGCAGTGAATACGGGCCCCGCAATCAGCCCCAGCATTTT	CASSEYGPRNQPQHF
-	-	TRBJ2-7	TRBV2	TGTGCCAGCAAAATAGTGACAGGCCAAGTTTTC	CASKIVTGQVF
-	-	TRBJ1-5	TRBV4-1	TGCGCCAGCAGTCCCAAGTGGCTCAGCAATCAGCCCCAGCATTTT	CASSPKWLSNQPQHF
-	-	TRBJ1-4	TRBV6-1	TGTGCCAGCAGTGAGCCCAGGGGAGGAGAAAAACTGTTTTTT	CASSEPRGGEKLFF
many	TRBD1	TRBJ2-3	TRBV29-1	TGCAGCGGCGGGGGAGGGACAGGGGGCTCTAGCACAGATACGCAGTATTTT	CSGGGGTGGSSTDTQYF
-	-	TRBJ2-1	TRBV20-1	TGCAGTGCTGGCCTTTGGAAGGGGCCTAGCTCCTACAATGAGCAGTTCTTC	CSAGLWKGPSSYNEQFF
-	-	TRBJ2-3	TRBV10-3	TGTGCCATCATGGGCAGGGCCACAGATACGCAGTATTTT	CAIMGRATDTQYF
many	-	TRBJ1-2	TRBV14	TGTGCCAGCAGCTCGAGGGGTCTCGCCTATGGCTACACCTTC	CASSSRGLAYGYTF
-	TRBD2	TRBJ2-7	TRBV20-1	TGCAGTGCTAGAATTATGTCTAGCGGGAAAGTCTTTTGGGAGCAGTACTTC	CSARIMSSGKVFWEQYF
-	-	TRBJ1-2	TRBV28	TGTGCCAGCAGGAATGTATGGAGACAGCCTAGGGGCTACACCTTC	CASRNVWRQPRGYTF
many	TRBD2	TRBJ2-3	TRBV20-1	TGCAGTGCTAGAGATCCCCTAGAGACTAGCGGGCCCCTTAGCACAGATACGCAGTATTTT	CSARDPLETSGPLSTDTQYF
-	-	TRBJ2-7	TRBV18	TGTGCCAGCTCATCACCGGACAAAAGCTCCTACGAGCAGTACTTC	CASSSPDKSSYEQYF
-	TRBD2	TRBJ2-3	TRBV20-1	TGCAGTGCTATTCCCCCGGGGGGGCCAGATACGCAGTATTTT	CSAIPPGGPDTQYF
few	TRBD1	TRBJ2-7	TRBV24-1	TGTGCCACCAGTGACCATGGACAGGGCAAATACTACGAGCAGTACTTC	CATSDHGQGKYYEQYF
-	-	TRBJ1-2	TRBV7-2	TGTGCCAGCAGCCTGGGAGGGGCCTATGGCTACACCTTC	CASSLGGAYGYTF
-	TRBD2	TRBJ2-1	TRBV10-3	TGTGCCATCAGTGACTCGCGGACCCTAGCGGGGGAGGGGAATGAGCAGTTCTTC	CAISDSRTLAGEGNEQFF
once	-	TRBJ2-5	TRBV6-2/TRBV6-3	TGTGCCAGCAGTTACAGCTGGACTAATGAAGAGACCCAGTACTTC	CASSYSWTNEETQYF
many	TRBD2	TRBJ2-7	TRBV20-1	TGCAGTGCTGGGACTAGCGGAGTATCCTACGAGCAGTACTTC	CSAGTSGVSYEQYF
-	TRBD2	TRBJ2-7	TRBV4-1	TGCGCCAGCAGCCAAGAGGCGACTAGCGGGAGGTACGAGCAGTACTTC	CASSQEATSGRYEQYF